This TCR beta chain emerged from a study of radiotherapy plus CTLA-4 blockade in lung cancer. Assay: immunoSEQ multiplex PCR; the TCRdb copy retains only in-frame clones and omits some. In the table there are 70,000 to 85,000 clones, around 74% of which are singletons. Focal radiation plus CTLA-4 blockade with ipilimumab was administered to patients who had chemo-refractory metastatic non-small-cell lung cancer. The material was peripheral blood, obtained from a patient treated with radiotherapy plus ipilimumab. The source is a human donor with non-small cell lung cancer whose response to radiotherapy plus ipilimumab could not be evaluated.

The CDR3 sequence is CASSLSGGQPQHF. The CDR3 DNA reads TGTGCCAGCAGCTTATCGGGGGGTCAGCCCCAGCATTTT. This chain links TRBV7-3 with TRBJ1-5, with D possibly matching TRBD1 (5 bases). The V gene lost 2 bases and the J gene lost 6 bases, with 8 bases spanning the gap. Germline V gives CDR1 SGHTA, CDR2 FQGTGA. The CDR3 is made up of 13 amino acids.